This T cell receptor beta chain was sequenced in a study of monozygotic twins with inflammatory bowel disease. The CDR3 runs to 13 residues. Germline CDR1 and CDR2: SGHAT and FQNNGV. Each CDR3 protein gets one entry in TCRdb, which reprocessed the 5' RACE reads and gives no DNA. This sample's table reports about 440,000 distinct CDR3 sequences. Input material: blood. This sequence joins TRBV11-2 and TRBJ2-7; TCRdb's assignment of TRBD1 cannot be checked, as there is no DNA. This TCR came from a human donor with ulcerative colitis or Crohn's disease, or a healthy co-twin of an affected twin (not recorded which). This CDR3 is CASSTHQGYEQYF.